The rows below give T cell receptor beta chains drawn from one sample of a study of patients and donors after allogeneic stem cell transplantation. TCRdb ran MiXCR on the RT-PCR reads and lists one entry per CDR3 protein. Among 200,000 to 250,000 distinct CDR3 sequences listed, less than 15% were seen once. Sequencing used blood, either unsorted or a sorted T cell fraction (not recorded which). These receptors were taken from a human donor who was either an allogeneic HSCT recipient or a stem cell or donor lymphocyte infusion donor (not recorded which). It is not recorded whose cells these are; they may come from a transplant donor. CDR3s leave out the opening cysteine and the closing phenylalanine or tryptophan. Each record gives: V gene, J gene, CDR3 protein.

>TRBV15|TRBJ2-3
ATSRGDLTDTQY
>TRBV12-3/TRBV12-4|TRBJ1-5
ASTGDRRPRSVNQPQH
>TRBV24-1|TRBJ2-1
ATSEPPSGRAQNYNEQF
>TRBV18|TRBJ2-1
ASSPRGFAEQF
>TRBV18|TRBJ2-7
ASFDRDTDEQY
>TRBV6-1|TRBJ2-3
ASSDADTQY
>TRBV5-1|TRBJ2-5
ASSSLASGDGETQY
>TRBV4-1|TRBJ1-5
ASSQGQGYNQPQH
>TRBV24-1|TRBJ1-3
ATSDPGQGSGNTIY
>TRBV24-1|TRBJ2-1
ATSDPLPHEQF
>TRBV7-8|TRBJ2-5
ASSPWASGGISETQY
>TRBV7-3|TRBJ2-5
ASSSARGPGETQY
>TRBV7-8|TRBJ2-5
ASSLGIGGEETQY
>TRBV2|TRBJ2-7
AISLVGVFSYEQY
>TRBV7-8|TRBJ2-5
ASSLGGTAAGTQY
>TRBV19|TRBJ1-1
ASRNRIADTEAF
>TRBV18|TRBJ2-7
ASSPRDGVYEQY
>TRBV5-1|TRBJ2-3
ASSFGGQTTDTQY
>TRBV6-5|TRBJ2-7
ATTGSYEQY
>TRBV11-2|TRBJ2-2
ASSLDVGAGELF
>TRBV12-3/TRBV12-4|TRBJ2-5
ASRLSGRETQY
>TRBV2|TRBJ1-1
ASRKTGGENTEAF
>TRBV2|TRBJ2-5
ASSVGEYQETQY
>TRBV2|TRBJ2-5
ASNELAGLVQY
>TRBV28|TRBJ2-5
ASSLDGTGGQETQY
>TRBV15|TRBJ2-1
ATSIPRDAQYNEQF
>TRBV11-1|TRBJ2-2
ASSLIRGASTGELF